This TCR beta chain is from a study of T cells in Graves' hyperthyroidism and ophthalmopathy. From RNA transcripts, TCR beta CDR3 regions were amplified. First-round RT-PCR of the TCR CDR3 relied on the HTBI primer set. TCRdb ran MiXCR on the multiplex PCR reads and lists one entry per CDR3 protein. The data hold around 600,000 distinct CDR3 sequences, with 13% to 15% observed a single time. This clonotype was counted many times. Trimming pared 8 bases from V and 0 bases from J, leaving 13 bases between. This CDR3 contains 14 residues. Germline CDR1 reads LNHDA; CDR2 reads SQIVND (reference sequence). Sequencing used blood. This TCR derives from a woman aged 45-65 years with Graves' ophthalmopathy. The J gene is TRBJ1-1, the V gene TRBV19; D gene uncertain. Written as DNA, the CDR3 is TGTGCCAGTTCCGTGAGGATGATGAACACTGAAGCTTTCTTT. This gives the protein CASSVRMMNTEAFF.